Described below is a single T cell receptor (beta chain) sequence and its context. The antigen is undetermined. The data stem from a study of shared clonotypes between healthy human individuals. Study results and limitations: Researchers sampled blood only, noting tissue repertoires likely differ.

TCRdb's copy holds only in-frame clones and misses some; the assay was immunoSEQ multiplex PCR. The sample includes about 2 million clones, 85% to 95% seen only once; the top ten take 0.9% to 1.3%. CDR3 length: 16 residues. CDR1 and CDR2 from the germline V gene are MNHEY and SMNVEV (reference sequence). J was trimmed by 0 bases and V by 5 bases; bases with no gene match: 10. Naive CD8 isolation took CD45RO-negative cells positively selected for CCR7 and excluded terminally differentiated effector memory CD45RA+ cells. The chain uses TRBV27 and TRBJ2-7; 7 nucleotides match TRBD1. This clonotype was obtained from a man younger than 35 in good health. Sequenced sample: naive CD8+ T cells sorted from blood. This CDR3 is CASSPSTGDSSYEQYF. The CDR3 DNA is TGTGCCAGCAGTCCATCCACAGGGGATAGCTCCTACGAGCAGTACTTC.